Below are 29 T cell receptor beta chains sequenced from a single sample in a study of blood T cell repertoires in COVID-19. TCRdb's copy holds only in-frame clones and misses some; the assay was immunoSEQ multiplex PCR. The sample comprises about 230,000 clones, roughly 82% of which are singletons, and 1.2% to 1.5% rests with the top ten. The sequencing sample was made of peripheral blood. Receptors were obtained from a woman aged 40-49 years who had recovered from COVID-19.

This chain links TRBV5-1 with TRBJ2-3, with D perhaps matching TRBD2 (6 bases). The V and J ends lost 6 bases and 1 base respectively, with 18 bases between them. CDR1 SGHRS and CDR2 YFSETQ come from the germline V gene. The CDR3 extends over 16 amino acids. The CDR3 nucleotides are TGCGCCAGCATCTCTGGTGTCAGGGAGGGCACAGATACGCAGTATTTT. Encoded protein: CASISGVREGTDTQYF. The whole variable domain, filled in from reference TRBV5-1 and TRBJ2-3, reads KAGVTQTPRYLIKTRGQQVTLSCSPISGHRSVSWYQQTPGQGLQFLFEYFSETQRNKGNFPGRFSGRQFSNSRSEMNVSTLELGDSALYLCASISGVREGTDTQYFGPGTRLTVL.

This clone was observed a few times. The chain carries TRBV6-2 or TRBV6-3 and TRBJ1-5; D possibly corresponds to TRBD1 (5 bases). V gave up 5 bases and J gave up 9 bases, with 14 bases separating them. This CDR3 contains 13 residues. The V gene's germline CDR1 is MNHEY and CDR2 SVGEGT. CDR3 nucleotides: TGTGCCAGCAGTGACCAGGGAACCGCGCCCCAGCATTTT. Translation gives CASSDQGTAPQHF.

The rearrangement links TRBV3-1 (or the pseudogene TRBV3-2) to TRBJ1-6; 9 bases map to TRBD1. Per the germline V gene, CDR1 is LGHDT and CDR2 is YNNKEL (reference sequence). The CDR3 covers 15 residues. With V trimmed by 5 bases and J by 5 bases, 4 bases remained unmatched. The CDR3 DNA reads as TGTGCCAGCAGCTTAGGGACAGGGCATAATTCACCCCTCCACTTT. Its protein is CASSLGTGHNSPLHF.

The J gene is TRBJ1-1, the V gene TRBV18; 9 bases are shared with TRBD1. Germline V gives CDR1 KGHSH, CDR2 LQKENI. There are 17 residues in the CDR3. Trimming cost V 1 base and J 5 bases; bases outside gene matches: 11. In DNA form, the CDR3 reads TGTGCCAGCTCACCACGCACAGGGGGCGGTTGGGAGACTGAAGCTTTCTTT. Translated, it gives CASSPRTGGGWETEAFF.

The chain carries TRBV24-1 and TRBJ2-2; TRBD1 is a possible D gene (5 bases). From germline, CDR1 is KGHDR and CDR2 SFDVKD. Trimming left V 7 bases short and J 4 bases short, with 9 bases between. The CDR3 length is 13 residues. The CDR3 protein is CATRARVTGELFF. CDR3 DNA: TGTGCCACCAGGGCCAGGGTCACCGGGGAGCTGTTTTTT.

The chain uses TRBV7-2 and TRBJ2-7, with a possible D match to TRBD1 (5 bases). V gave up 1 base and J gave up 2 bases, with 12 bases separating them. The CDR3 covers 15 residues. Germline V gene lookup returns CDR1 SGHTA and CDR2 FQGNSA. The DNA of the CDR3 is TGTGCCAGCAGCTTAGTACCACAGGACGCCTACGAGCAGTACTTC. It encodes CASSLVPQDAYEQYF.

The V call is TRBV5-4, the J call TRBJ2-7, with D possibly being TRBD1 (5 bases). The CDR3 contains 16 residues. CDR1 and CDR2 from the germline V gene are SGHNT and YYREEE (reference sequence). The V gene lost 4 bases and the J gene lost 7 bases, with 24 bases spanning the gap. As DNA, the CDR3 is TGTGCCAGCAGCCTGGGGATTGGGCAGGGTTTTAATGAGCAGTACTTC. This codes for CASSLGIGQGFNEQYF.

The chain employs TRBV7-8 and TRBJ2-1; D gene ambiguous. The CDR3 is made up of 13 amino acids. CDR1 SGHVS and CDR2 FQNEAQ come from the germline V gene. Trimming took off 8 bases at V and 1 base at J, with 9 bases between the two ends. This CDR3 reads CASRDISYNEQFF. DNA of the CDR3: TGTGCCAGCCGCGACATTTCCTACAATGAGCAGTTCTTC.

The genes are TRBV6-5 and TRBJ2-7; 8 bases are a match to TRBD2. CDR3 length equals 13 residues. Germline V gene lookup returns CDR1 MNHEY and CDR2 SVGAGI. Trimming cost V 7 bases and J 6 bases; bases outside gene matches: 8. The CDR3 DNA is TGTGCCAGCACCGGGGGGGTCCGCTCCGAGCAGTACTTC. It specifies CASTGGVRSEQYF.

The rearrangement links TRBV28 to TRBJ2-5; 8 nucleotides match TRBD1. Germline V CDR1 and CDR2: MDHEN, SYDVKM. This CDR3 contains 14 residues. Losses at the gene ends were 2 bases for V and 4 bases for J; bases not matched to a gene: 3. The CDR3 DNA sequence: TGTGCCAGCAGTTTACAGGGGGCTCGAGAGACCCAGTACTTC. Protein product: CASSLQGARETQYF.

This clone has a handful of counts. The V and J genes are TRBV7-9 and TRBJ1-2; 8 bases line up with TRBD1. This CDR3 has 16 residues. V lost 2 bases and J lost 2; bases outside the gene matches: 7. The germline gives CDR1 SEHNR, CDR2 FQNEAQ (reference sequence). Here the CDR3 reads CASSLNRDRGNYGYTF. In DNA form, the CDR3 reads TGTGCCAGCAGCTTAAATCGTGACAGGGGAAACTATGGCTACACCTTC.

V gene TRBV12-3 or TRBV12-4 combines with J gene TRBJ2-5; D unresolved. V dropped 3 bases and J dropped 1 base, with 6 bases sitting between them. This CDR3 is 13 amino acids long. Here the CDR3 reads CASSLHSQETQYF. The CDR3 DNA is TGTGCCAGCAGTTTGCACAGCCAAGAGACCCAGTACTTC.

Written as DNA, the CDR3 is TGCGCCAGCAGCTTGGGGGACAGCTCCTACGAGCAGTACTTC. Protein: CASSLGDSSYEQYF. The V and J genes are TRBV5-1 and TRBJ2-7; 7 nucleotides line up with TRBD1. The ends lost 0 bases at V and 0 bases at J; junction bases unmatched: 0. CDR1 SGHRS and CDR2 YFSETQ come from the germline V gene. The CDR3 extends over 14 amino acids.

The chain joins TRBV9 to TRBJ2-1; TRBD1 aligns across 7 bases. The CDR3 covers 16 residues. V gave up 4 bases and J gave up 0 bases; unmatched junction bases: 7. Germline values: CDR1 SGDLS, CDR2 YYNGEE. DNA for the CDR3: TGTGCCAGCAGCCCAAGACAGGGTAGCTCCTACAATGAGCAGTTCTTC. Protein: CASSPRQGSSYNEQFF. Complete variable domain (other parts from reference TRBV9 and TRBJ2-1): DSGVTQTPKHLITATGQRVTLRCSPRSGDLSVYWYQQSLDQGLQFLIQYYNGEERAKGNILERFSAQQFPDLHSELNLSSLELGDSALYFCASSPRQGSSYNEQFFGPGTRLTVL.

CDR3 sequence (DNA): TGTGCCAGCAGCTTTGACCGGACAGGGTCCGAGCAGTACTTC. It encodes CASSFDRTGSEQYF. The V gene is TRBV5-6, the J gene TRBJ2-7; 8 nucleotides align to TRBD1. V dropped 2 bases and J dropped 6; count of bases not matched to a gene: 7. The CDR3 contains 14 residues. Germline V gene sequence: CDR1 SGHDT, CDR2 YYEEEE.

The rearrangement joins TRBV11-3 to TRBJ2-2; possible D gene TRBD1, 6 bases. The CDR3 is 18 residues long. Trimming took off 5 bases at V and 4 bases at J, with 23 bases between the two ends. Per the germline V gene, CDR1 is SGHNT and CDR2 is YENEEA. The CDR3 spells CASSQPQGPPYLTGELFF. As DNA, the CDR3 is TGTGCCAGCAGCCAACCACAGGGACCCCCATACCTCACCGGGGAGCTGTTTTTT.

This chain connects TRBV13 to TRBJ2-7; 9 positions agree with TRBD1. Germline loops: CDR1 PRHDT, CDR2 FYEKMQ (reference sequence). V lost 6 bases to trimming and J lost 3 bases; unmatched junction nucleotides: 6. CDR3 size: 14 residues. The CDR3 loop reads CASSRGQGRYEQYF. Written as DNA, the CDR3 is TGTGCCAGCAGTCGTGGACAGGGGCGCTACGAGCAGTACTTC.

The rearrangement uses TRBV20-1 and TRBJ1-1, with D tentatively TRBD1 (5 bases). CDR1 and CDR2 from the germline V gene are DFQATT and SNEGSKA (reference sequence). Trimming removed 3 bases at V and 5 bases at J, with 19 bases between. The CDR3 has 15 residues. The CDR3 protein is CSASVSAGRGTEAFF. The CDR3 DNA reads as TGCAGTGCTAGTGTGAGTGCAGGGAGGGGAACTGAAGCTTTCTTT.

The chain uses TRBV4-2 and TRBJ2-1; D not certain. The germline V gene has CDR1 LGHNA and CDR2 YNFKEQ. The CDR3 spans 12 residues. Between the trimmed V and J ends, which lost 1 base and 9 bases, there was a span of 7 bases. This CDR3 reads CASSQAYGEQFF. The DNA of the CDR3 is TGTGCCAGCAGCCAAGCTTACGGTGAGCAGTTCTTC.

This chain uses TRBV28 with TRBJ2-7, with D possibly TRBD2 on 8 matching bases. From germline, CDR1 is MDHEN and CDR2 SYDVKM. This CDR3 comprises 14 residues. V gave up 7 bases and J gave up 1 base, with 14 bases separating them. The chain's CDR3 is CASIREGQSYEQYF. The DNA for the CDR3 is TGTGCCAGCATCCGGGAGGGACAGTCCTACGAGCAGTACTTC.

The chain recombines TRBV5-1 with TRBJ2-7, with 10 bases that match TRBD2. Trimming at V came to 4 bases and at J to 2 bases, leaving 3 bases not matched to a gene. CDR1 and CDR2 from the germline V gene are SGHRS and YFSETQ. This CDR3 spans 14 amino acids. The DNA of the CDR3 is TGCGCCAGCAGCCTAGCGGGGGACACCTACGAGCAGTACTTC. Translated, it gives CASSLAGDTYEQYF.

The rearrangement joins TRBV23-1 to TRBJ2-7, with TRBD1 matching over 10 bases. TRBV23-1 is reported as an ORF; its role is uncertain. Germline trimming cut 7 bases from V and 2 bases from J; bases unmatched to any gene: 32. This CDR3 contains 23 residues. CDR3 DNA sequence: TGCGCCAGCATGCTTCTAAACGAATATAGTCCTTTGCTCTGGGACAGGGGCACCTACGAGCAGTACTTC. Translated, it gives CASMLLNEYSPLLWDRGTYEQYF.

The genes are TRBV4-3 and TRBJ2-1; D may be TRBD1 (5 bases). With 0 bases removed from V and 1 base from J, the gap between germline ends came to 19 bases. Germline CDR1 is LGHNA and CDR2 is YSLEER. The CDR3 is 19 residues long. The CDR3 DNA reads TGCGCCAGCAGCCAAGACTCCATTAGGGGTCAAGGATCCTACAATGAGCAGTTCTTC. It encodes CASSQDSIRGQGSYNEQFF.

This clone was seen a single time. The junction departs from the called germline gene at one end, perhaps through a read error. The rearrangement links TRBV5-6 to TRBJ2-1; 9 nucleotides align to TRBD2. This CDR3 is built from 15 residues. CDR1 and CDR2 (germline): SGHDT, YYEEEE. CDR3 amino acids: CASTLMGGGAEEQFF. CDR3 sequence (DNA): TGTGCCAGCACCTTGATGGGCGGGGGGGCTGAGGAGCAGTTCTTC.

The chain employs TRBV28 and TRBJ2-3, with 7 bases matching TRBD1. This CDR3 is built from 13 residues. Germline trimming cut 2 bases from V and 10 bases from J; bases unmatched to any gene: 6. CDR1 and CDR2 (germline): MDHEN, SYDVKM. In nucleotides, the CDR3 is TGTGCCAGCAGTTTACGACAGGGCGTCCCGCAGTATTTT. Amino acid sequence: CASSLRQGVPQYF.

This chain links TRBV10-1 with TRBJ2-7; D uncertain. The CDR3 has 13 amino acids. Trimming removed 0 bases from V and 4 bases from J, with 7 bases in between. Germline assignment: CDR1 WNHNN and CDR2 SYGVQD (reference sequence). The CDR3 protein is CASSESSRYEQYF. CDR3 sequence (DNA): TGCGCCAGCAGTGAGTCCTCCAGGTACGAGCAGTACTTC.

J is TRBJ1-2 and V is TRBV7-2, with no clear D. The CDR3 contains 14 residues. Trimming pared 1 base from V and 2 bases from J, leaving 8 bases between. Germline V lookup: CDR1 SGHTA, CDR2 FQGNSA. This CDR3 reads CASSLGGRNYGYTF. DNA of the CDR3: TGTGCCAGCAGCTTAGGAGGCAGAAACTATGGCTACACCTTC. The full variable domain, rest sourced from reference TRBV7-2 and TRBJ1-2, is GAGVSQSPSNKVTEKGKDVELRCDPISGHTALYWYRQSLGQGLEFLIYFQGNSAPDKSGLPSDRFSAERTGGSVSTLTIQRTQQEDSAVYLCASSLGGRNYGYTFGSGTRLTVV.

J is TRBJ1-2 and V is TRBV7-8; 9 bases line up with TRBD1. The ends lost 5 bases at V and 4 bases at J; junction bases unmatched: 5. Germline V gene data show CDR1 as SGHVS and CDR2 as FQNEAQ. The CDR3 length is 14 residues. The CDR3 DNA reads TGTGCCAGCAGCAACAGGGACAGGGCCTATGGCTACACCTTC. Translated, it gives CASSNRDRAYGYTF.

The chain joins TRBV23-1 to TRBJ2-3; 8 bases agree with TRBD2. TRBV23-1 is an open reading frame, and its role is uncertain. This CDR3 has 16 residues. V lost 9 bases to trimming and J lost 2 bases; unmatched junction nucleotides: 13. In DNA form, the CDR3 reads TGCGCCAGGGTTGTTAATCCGGGACTAGTCACAGATACGCAGTATTTT. This gives the protein CARVVNPGLVTDTQYF.